This passage covers 22 T cell receptor beta chains from one sample sequenced in a study of cytomegalovirus exposure and HLA in healthy donors (dated 2017 in TCRdb). Libraries came from the immunoSEQ multiplex PCR assay. For the multiplex PCR, a mixture combining 60 forward primers for TCR Vbeta segments and 13 reverse primers for TCR Jbeta segments was used. What TCRdb holds here is the immuneACCESS table cut down to in-frame rearrangements. Part of the clones is not present; checked against another copy, under half of the missing clones reflect an unresolved V gene, and the others are unexplained. This sample has about 140,000 clones in its table, and approximately 80% of those were observed once. 2% to 3% of the sample rests with the top ten. Sequenced input: PBMCs. The receptors derive from a man aged 50-59 years in good health and CMV-seronegative.

This chain links TRBV28 with TRBJ2-3; possible D gene TRBD1, 8 bases. The CDR3 runs 15 residues. CDR1 and CDR2 from the germline V gene are MDHEN and SYDVKM. Trimming pared 6 bases from V and 5 bases from J, leaving 18 bases between. The CDR3 reads CASSLRTGRGDTQYF. The CDR3 DNA follows: TGTGCCAGCAGCCTACGGACAGGGAGGGGAGATACGCAGTATTTT.

The rearrangement links TRBV6-1 to TRBJ2-1; 8 positions agree with TRBD2. Germline V gene lookup returns CDR1 MNHNS and CDR2 SASEGT. V lost 1 base and J lost 7; bases outside the gene matches: 9. The CDR3 extends over 16 amino acids. CDR3 coding DNA: TGTGCCAGCAGTGAAGGGGCCACCCAGCGGGGGAATGAGCAGTTCTTC. Translating it yields CASSEGATQRGNEQFF.

The chain joins TRBV5-4 to TRBJ2-5; no firm D call. Trimming stripped 2 bases from V and 1 base from J, with 9 bases between. The CDR3 runs to 14 residues. Germline CDR1 reads SGHNT; CDR2 reads YYREEE (reference sequence). The CDR3 sequence is CASSFSPPQETQYF. The CDR3 coding sequence is TGTGCCAGCAGCTTTAGCCCACCCCAAGAGACCCAGTACTTC.

This chain uses TRBV5-4 with TRBJ1-5, with D possibly matching TRBD1 (6 bases). Germline lookup yields CDR1 SGHNT and CDR2 YYREEE (reference sequence). This CDR3 region has 15 residues. V shed 0 bases and J shed 4 bases, with 11 bases lying between them. Here the CDR3 DNA reads TGTGCCAGCAGCTTGGGGCCAGGGGCGAATCAGCCCCAGCATTTT. It specifies CASSLGPGANQPQHF.

The genes are TRBV7-9 and TRBJ2-3, with TRBD2 identical over 9 bases. V lost 5 bases and J lost 2; bases outside the gene matches: 5. Germline V gene data show CDR1 as SEHNR and CDR2 as FQNEAQ (reference sequence). The CDR3 is 15 residues long. CDR3 loop: CASSQLAGNTDTQYF. CDR3 in DNA: TGTGCCAGCAGCCAACTAGCGGGCAACACAGATACGCAGTATTTT.

V gene TRBV19 combines with J gene TRBJ1-6, with 10 bases lining up with TRBD1. CDR3 length equals 15 residues. V dropped 6 bases and J dropped 10; count of bases not matched to a gene: 9. Germline values: CDR1 LNHDA, CDR2 SQIVND (reference sequence). The CDR3 sequence is CASRTSGQGTSPLHF. The CDR3 DNA follows: TGTGCCAGTAGAACATCGGGACAGGGGACGTCACCCCTCCACTTT.

V gene TRBV6-1 combines with J gene TRBJ2-1, with 11 bases fitting TRBD1. The CDR3 contains 13 residues. Germline V gene data show CDR1 as MNHNS and CDR2 as SASEGT. Trimming at V came to 7 bases and at J to 13 bases, leaving 9 bases not matched to a gene. This chain's CDR3 is CASILDRGRGQFF. The DNA of the CDR3 is TGTGCCAGCATCCTGGACAGGGGGCGCGGTCAGTTCTTC.

The CDR3: CASRSPPSGDNSPLHF. DNA for the CDR3: TGTGCCAGCAGGAGCCCCCCCTCAGGGGATAATTCACCCCTCCACTTT. This chain connects TRBV5-5 to TRBJ1-6, with D possibly being TRBD1 (6 bases). Germline assignment: CDR1 SGHKS and CDR2 YYEKEE (reference sequence). The ends were cut back, 5 bases at V and 5 bases at J, with 17 bases in the middle. CDR3 size: 16 residues. The full variable domain, completed using reference TRBV5-5 and TRBJ1-6, is DAGVTQSPTHLIKTRGQQVTLRCSPISGHKSVSWYQQVLGQGPQFIFQYYEKEERGRGNFPDRFSARQFPNYSSELNVNALLLGDSALYLCASRSPPSGDNSPLHFGNGTRLTVT.

The genes are TRBV11-3 and TRBJ2-3; 8 positions agree with TRBD1. V dropped 10 bases and J dropped 2; count of bases not matched to a gene: 5. The CDR3 covers 13 residues. The germline V gene has CDR1 SGHNT and CDR2 YENEEA. The CDR3 DNA reads as TGTGCCACCTCGGACAGGGTCACAGATACGCAGTATTTT. Its translation: CATSDRVTDTQYF. The full variable domain, rest sourced from reference TRBV11-3 and TRBJ2-3, is EAGVVQSPRYKIIEKKQPVAFWCNPISGHNTLYWYLQNLGQGPELLIRYENEEAVDDSQLPKDRFSAERLKGVDSTLKIQPAELGDSAVYLCATSDRVTDTQYFGPGTRLTVL.

This clone was found a few times. The chain combines TRBV11-2 with TRBJ2-1, with D perhaps matching TRBD2 (5 bases). The V and J ends lost 5 bases and 0 bases respectively, with 17 bases between them. The CDR3 loop spans 17 amino acids. Germline CDR1 and CDR2: SGHAT and FQNNGV. CDR3: CASSPGRGRTSYNEQFF. The CDR3 DNA reads TGTGCCAGCAGCCCTGGACGGGGTAGGACCTCCTACAATGAGCAGTTCTTC.

This chain joins TRBV6-5 and TRBJ1-1, with D uncertain. Trimming pared 2 bases from V and 5 bases from J, leaving 9 bases between. Germline assignment: CDR1 MNHEY and CDR2 SVGAGI. This CDR3 has 13 amino acids. The CDR3 region is CASSYQAGTEAFF. The CDR3 region has the DNA TGTGCCAGCAGTTACCAGGCGGGGACTGAAGCTTTCTTT.

The chain uses TRBV7-9 and TRBJ1-4, with 7 bases aligning to TRBD1. The CDR3 sequence is 15 residues long. CDR1 is SEHNR and CDR2 is FQNEAQ in the germline V gene (reference sequence). V shed 4 bases, J shed 0 bases, and the junction held 2 bases outside the gene matches. The CDR3 bases are TGTGCCAGCAGCTCGGGACAGTCAACTAATGAAAAACTGTTTTTT. Translation gives CASSSGQSTNEKLFF.

The V call is TRBV4-1, the J call TRBJ2-1; 7 nucleotides align to TRBD2. Germline trimming cut 0 bases from V and 2 bases from J; bases unmatched to any gene: 4. The CDR3 extends over 16 amino acids. The V gene's germline CDR1 is MGHRA and CDR2 YSYEKL. CDR3 DNA sequence: TGCGCCAGCAGCCAAGAGTACCGGGGGGCCTACAATGAGCAGTTCTTC. This codes for CASSQEYRGAYNEQFF.

The table lists this clone with a few counts. V and J are TRBV11-3 and TRBJ2-7, with a weak D call TRBD2 (6 bases). Trimming removed 7 bases from V and 0 bases from J, with 16 bases in between. Germline V gene lookup returns CDR1 SGHNT and CDR2 YENEEA. CDR3 length: 15 residues. The CDR3 DNA follows: TGTGCCAGCAATAGGTGGGAGGATCCCTCCTACGAGCAGTACTTC. The encoded protein is CASNRWEDPSYEQYF. The full variable domain, completed using reference TRBV11-3 and TRBJ2-7, is EAGVVQSPRYKIIEKKQPVAFWCNPISGHNTLYWYLQNLGQGPELLIRYENEEAVDDSQLPKDRFSAERLKGVDSTLKIQPAELGDSAVYLCASNRWEDPSYEQYFGPGTRLTVT.

V usage is TRBV2 and J usage is TRBJ1-4, with a tentative D call TRBD1 (6 bases). Per the germline V gene, CDR1 is SNHLY and CDR2 is FYNNEI. V was trimmed by 5 bases and J by 5 bases, leaving 18 bases between them. CDR3 length equals 16 residues. CDR3 DNA sequence: TGTGCCAGCAGTAGACCTGCGGACAGTAGAAATGAAAAACTGTTTTTT. This translates into CASSRPADSRNEKLFF.

The rearrangement uses TRBV2 and TRBJ1-5, with unresolved D. This CDR3 is 15 amino acids long. V was shortened by 1 base and J by 2 bases, with 9 bases between the two germline ends. The germline CDR1 and CDR2 sequences are SNHLY and FYNNEI. In nucleotides, the CDR3 is TGTGCCAGCAGTGAAGTATCGGGAGGCAATCAGCCCCAGCATTTT. Translated, it gives CASSEVSGGNQPQHF.

This sequence joins TRBV30 and TRBJ2-5, with TRBD2 identical over 9 bases. The trim removed 5 bases at V and 5 bases at J, leaving 12 bases unmatched. The CDR3 is made up of 15 amino acids. Germline CDR1 and CDR2: GTSNPN and SVGIG (reference sequence). CDR3: CAWGIGGRGGETQYF. The CDR3 region has the DNA TGTGCCTGGGGTATAGGCGGGAGGGGTGGGGAGACCCAGTACTTC.

The chain carries TRBV11-1 and TRBJ1-4; D is unresolved. The CDR3 sequence is 13 residues long. Germline CDR1 reads SGHAT; CDR2 reads FQDESV (reference sequence). V was clipped by 5 bases and J by 7 bases, with 11 bases between them. The CDR3 loop is CASSRLGSEKLFF. The CDR3 nucleotides read TGTGCCAGCAGCCGACTAGGGAGTGAAAAACTGTTTTTT.

CDR3 DNA sequence: TGTGCCTGGAGTGCCCCAACAGAAAGAAGCGGCTACACCTTC. Amino acids: CAWSAPTERSGYTF. J is TRBJ1-2 and V is TRBV30; unclear D gene. V lost 1 base, J lost 8 bases, and 17 bases lay in between. This CDR3 spans 14 amino acids. CDR1 is GTSNPN, CDR2 SVGIG, per germline (reference sequence).

This chain connects TRBV7-3 to TRBJ2-2; TRBD1 matches 7 bases. This CDR3 is built from 16 residues. J was trimmed by 6 bases and V by 1 base; bases with no gene match: 8. Germline-derived CDR1 and CDR2 are SGHTA and FQGTGA. The CDR3 DNA reads TGTGCCAGCAGCTTAATAGGGGGCAATATGGCCGGGGAGCTGTTTTTT. Protein: CASSLIGGNMAGELFF.

This rearrangement joins TRBV15 to TRBJ1-2; D not certain. In germline, CDR1 is LNHNV, CDR2 YYDKDF (reference sequence). There are 15 residues in the CDR3. Between the trimmed V and J ends, which lost 0 bases and 4 bases, there was a span of 12 bases. CDR3 in amino acids: CATSRDGGSFYGYTF. In DNA form, the CDR3 reads TGTGCCACCAGCAGAGATGGTGGCAGTTTCTATGGCTACACCTTC.

The rearrangement uses TRBV11-2 and TRBJ2-7; D is unresolved. Trimming shortened V by 4 bases and J by 2 bases, and 9 bases separated the two germline ends. The CDR3 totals 13 residues. Germline loops: CDR1 SGHAT, CDR2 FQNNGV. CDR3 in DNA: TGTGCCAGCAGCTATACCAGAACCTACGAGCAGTACTTC. It codes for CASSYTRTYEQYF.